This T cell receptor (beta chain) was recorded in a study of shared clonotypes between healthy human individuals. As for the study in general: A couple of women and a few men aged 18 to 49 served as donors.

The CDR3 is 14 residues long. V lost 5 bases, J lost 6 bases, and 15 bases lay in between. CDR1 and CDR2 (germline): SNHLY, FYNNEI. Clones were read by immunoSEQ multiplex PCR, and TCRdb kept only the in-frame ones, dropping some. In the table there are about 1 million clones, 65% to 80% of which are singletons. The clonotype originates from a man younger than 35 in good health. V usage is TRBV2 and J usage is TRBJ2-3; tentatively, D is TRBD2 (5 bases). The sequencing sample was made of memory CD4+ T cells sorted from blood. Described subset: CD45RA-negative fraction. As DNA, the CDR3 is TGTGCCAGCAGTAGGTCGGGGAGAAGTGATACGCAGTATTTT. Amino acids: CASSRSGRSDTQYF.